This T cell receptor (beta chain) was identified in a study of T cell repertoires in cytomegalovirus infection. Study findings and constraints: CMV carriers with the relevant HLA were identified by cumulative public TCR beta family frequency.

TCRdb passed the reads through MiXCR, listing each CDR3 protein once. The data show some 150,000 distinct CDR3 sequences, about 6.3% seen once. This CDR3 is 15 amino acids long. V was trimmed by 6 bases and J by 4 bases, leaving 17 bases between them. Per germline, CDR1 SGHTA and CDR2 FQGNSA. As to this clonotype: The antigen is undetermined.

The sequenced sample was PBMCs. V gene TRBV7-2 combines with J gene TRBJ2-3, with unresolved D. The sequence derives from a human donor in good health (CMV status not recorded). Some clones in this sample may be carry-over from other donors' samples. The chain's CDR3 is CASSRLGVGADTQYF. Here the CDR3 DNA reads TGTGCCAGCAGTAGGTTGGGTGTAGGCGCAGATACGCAGTATTTT. Full variable domain (remainder filled in from reference TRBV7-2 and TRBJ2-3): GAGVSQSPSNKVTEKGKDVELRCDPISGHTALYWYRQSLGQGLEFLIYFQGNSAPDKSGLPSDRFSAERTGGSVSTLTIQRTQQEDSAVYLCASSRLGVGADTQYFGPGTRLTVL.